This T cell receptor (beta chain) originates from a study of technical replicates of blood from several donors. Sequencing used immunoSEQ multiplex PCR; TCRdb keeps in-frame clones, though not all of them. The sample has fewer than 10,000 clones; 75% to 95% are singletons. The sample taken for sequencing was PBMCs. The clonotype originates from a human donor in good health.

CDR3 sequence reads: CASTIGLAGNEQYF. The CDR3 DNA reads TGTGCCAGCACGATAGGACTAGCGGGTAACGAGCAGTACTTC. V and J are TRBV2 and TRBJ2-7, with 11 bases identical to TRBD2. CDR1 and CDR2 from the germline V gene are SNHLY and FYNNEI. V lost 7 bases and J lost 5; bases outside the gene matches: 7. This CDR3 is 14 amino acids long.